Below are 27 T cell receptor beta chains sequenced from a single sample in a study of identical twins' blood T cells. TCRdb re-called the 5' RACE reads through MiXCR, storing one row per CDR3 protein. The table lists 300,000 to 400,000 distinct CDR3 sequences, 25% to 35% of them singletons. Sequenced: PBMCs. The receptors originated from a woman between 18 and 55 years old in good health.

There are a few counts of this clonotype. This chain links TRBV10-3 with TRBJ2-7, with D unresolved. The CDR3 extends over 14 amino acids. Trimming shortened V by 0 bases and J by 0 bases, and 6 bases separated the two germline ends. Germline CDR1 and CDR2: ENHRY and SYGVKD. CDR3 sequence reads: CAISESSGSYEQYF. CDR3 nucleotide sequence: TGTGCCATCAGTGAGTCGTCAGGCTCCTACGAGCAGTACTTC.

This clonotype has a handful of counts. The rearrangement joins TRBV12-5 to TRBJ2-1; D gene unclear. V was cut by 5 bases and J by 10 bases, with 15 bases left in between. Germline CDR1 is LGHNT and CDR2 is FRNRAP. The length of the CDR3 is 13 residues. CDR3 in amino acids: CASGVLALEEQFF. The CDR3 DNA follows: TGTGCTAGTGGTGTCTTAGCTCTCGAGGAGCAGTTCTTC.

The chain is built from TRBV4-3 and TRBJ1-1; D is ambiguous. This CDR3 is 18 amino acids long. Deletions cut 0 bases from V and 0 bases from J, with 17 bases between. The germline V gene encodes CDR1 LGHNA and CDR2 YSLEER. The CDR3 here is CASSQDPAGRFLNTEAFF. The CDR3 nucleotides are TGCGCCAGCAGCCAAGATCCAGCCGGGCGGTTTTTGAACACTGAAGCTTTCTTT.

This clonotype occurred many times. This rearrangement joins TRBV3-1 to TRBJ1-1; possible D gene TRBD1, 5 bases. V was pared by 0 bases and J by 6 bases, with 11 bases between. The CDR3 is 14 amino acids. Germline assignment: CDR1 LGHDT and CDR2 YNNKEL (reference sequence). The CDR3 loop reads CASSQEVKGAEAFF. In DNA, the CDR3 is TGTGCCAGCAGCCAAGAAGTTAAAGGGGCTGAAGCTTTCTTT.

A word on this clonotype: Its ends do not fully match the called genes, so a read error is possible. The chain has TRBV20-1 and TRBJ1-3; D gene ambiguous. The CDR3 loop spans 14 amino acids. Germline assignment: CDR1 DFQATT and CDR2 SNEGSKA (reference sequence). CDR3 DNA: TGCAGTGCTAGACCCAGCCGCTCTGGAGACACCATATATTTT. Protein sequence: CSARPSRSGDTIYF.

This clonotype was seen a few times. This chain connects TRBV25-1 to TRBJ2-7, with a weak D call TRBD2 (6 bases). Germline CDR1 reads MGHDK; CDR2 reads SYGVNS. The CDR3 spans 15 residues. Trimming left V 3 bases short and J 0 bases short, with 12 bases between. The CDR3 loop is CASSEPGTDSYEQYF. The CDR3 bases are TGTGCCAGCAGTGAGCCCGGGACTGACTCCTACGAGCAGTACTTC.

This sequence joins TRBV7-2 and TRBJ1-4; perhaps TRBD1 as D (5 bases). This CDR3 region has 16 residues. Germline V lookup: CDR1 SGHTA, CDR2 FQGNSA. V lost 1 base, J lost 3 bases, and 12 bases lay in between. This chain's CDR3 is CASSLGSRVPNEKLFF. CDR3 DNA: TGTGCCAGCAGCTTAGGGTCCAGGGTACCTAATGAAAAACTGTTTTTT. Filled out from reference TRBV7-2 and TRBJ1-4, the complete variable domain reads GAGVSQSPSNKVTEKGKDVELRCDPISGHTALYWYRQSLGQGLEFLIYFQGNSAPDKSGLPSDRFSAERTGGSVSTLTIQRTQQEDSAVYLCASSLGSRVPNEKLFFGSGTQLSVL.

The CDR3 DNA follows: TGTGCCAGTAGTATAGCGGCAGTGGGTGAAGCTTTCTTT. Translating it yields CASSIAAVGEAFF. The chain carries TRBV19 and TRBJ1-1; no clear D. The germline CDR1 and CDR2 sequences are LNHDA and SQIVND (reference sequence). The V gene lost 1 base and the J gene lost 7 bases, with 10 bases spanning the gap. This CDR3 spans 13 amino acids.

The J gene is TRBJ2-2, the V gene TRBV20-1; 7 bases line up with TRBD2. J gave up 5 bases and V 1 base, and 7 bases lay outside the gene matches. CDR1 is DFQATT and CDR2 is SNEGSKA in the germline V gene (reference sequence). The length of the CDR3 is 15 residues. CDR3 amino acids: CSARGVLAVTGELFF. In DNA, the CDR3 is TGCAGTGCTAGAGGTGTTCTAGCGGTGACCGGGGAGCTGTTTTTT.

This clonotype was picked up many times. The rearrangement joins TRBV5-1 to TRBJ1-1; D unresolved. V lost 4 bases to trimming and J lost 0 bases, with 16 bases between them. CDR3 length: 16 amino acids. Germline-derived CDR1 and CDR2 are SGHRS and YFSETQ. In DNA, the CDR3 is TGCGCCAGCAGCCCCGGCCCCGGAGGCATGAACACTGAAGCTTTCTTT. Its translation: CASSPGPGGMNTEAFF.

The chain carries TRBV20-1 and TRBJ2-7; 10 bases map to TRBD2. The CDR3 extends over 13 amino acids. J lost 6 bases, V lost 5 bases, and 7 bases had no gene match. CDR1 is DFQATT, CDR2 SNEGSKA, per germline (reference sequence). CDR3 sequence: CSAGLAGVTEQYF. The CDR3, as DNA: TGCAGTGCTGGCCTAGCGGGAGTCACCGAGCAGTACTTC.

The chain employs TRBV4-3 and TRBJ1-5, with 7 bases that match TRBD1. The CDR3 runs to 15 residues. CDR1 is LGHNA, CDR2 YSLEER, per germline. V shed 1 base, J shed 9 bases, and the junction held 9 bases outside the gene matches. CDR3 in DNA: TGCGCCAGCAGCCAAGCCCTGACAGGGAGTTGGCCCCAGCATTTT. Translation gives CASSQALTGSWPQHF.

The chain recombines TRBV28 with TRBJ1-2; D not resolved. The CDR3 spans 13 residues. The V gene's germline CDR1 is MDHEN and CDR2 SYDVKM. The ends were cut back, 3 bases at V and 3 bases at J, with 8 bases in the middle. The CDR3 reads CASSFVTDYGYTF. Here the CDR3 DNA reads TGTGCCAGCAGTTTTGTAACCGACTATGGCTACACCTTC.

V usage is TRBV10-3 and J usage is TRBJ2-5, with 8 nucleotides matching TRBD2. CDR1 and CDR2 (germline): ENHRY, SYGVKD. The CDR3 is 15 residues long. With V trimmed by 0 bases and J by 5 bases, 5 bases remained unmatched. The DNA of the CDR3 is TGTGCCATCAGTGAGTCAGCGGGAGCCACTGAGACCCAGTACTTC. Translated: CAISESAGATETQYF.

The sample holds many counts of this clonotype. The chain links TRBV27 to TRBJ2-1; D gene unclear. Trimming took off 9 bases at V and 1 base at J, with 10 bases between the two ends. Germline assignment: CDR1 MNHEY and CDR2 SMNVEV (reference sequence). This CDR3 has 13 amino acids. CDR3 sequence: CASSLSSYNEQFF. In DNA form, the CDR3 reads TGTGCCAGTAGCCTTTCTTCCTACAATGAGCAGTTCTTC.

The chain joins TRBV4-3 to TRBJ2-1; TRBD2 might be the D (7 bases). The V gene lost 3 bases and the J gene lost 7 bases, with 16 bases spanning the gap. The CDR3 has 15 residues. Germline V gene lookup returns CDR1 LGHNA and CDR2 YSLEER. CDR3 region: CASSQGAGAENEQFF. The CDR3 region has the DNA TGCGCCAGCAGCCAGGGGGCGGGAGCTGAGAATGAGCAGTTCTTC.

There are many counts of this clonotype. This CDR3 is CASSHNYGYTF. For the CDR3, the DNA is TGTGCCAGCAGTCATAACTATGGCTACACCTTC. The chain is built from TRBV25-1 and TRBJ1-2; D is unresolved. CDR3 length: 11 residues. Between the trimmed V and J ends, which lost 5 bases and 1 base, there was a span of 2 bases. Per germline, CDR1 MGHDK and CDR2 SYGVNS.

This clonotype was recorded many times. This rearrangement joins TRBV20-1 to TRBJ2-1; D is possibly TRBD2 (5 bases). CDR1 and CDR2 (germline): DFQATT, SNEGSKA (reference sequence). Trimming shortened V by 6 bases and J by 7 bases, and 13 bases separated the two germline ends. The CDR3 extends over 12 amino acids. CDR3 sequence (DNA): TGCAGTGCCGGACCTGGAGGAAATGAGCAGTTCTTC. This gives the protein CSAGPGGNEQFF.

This clonotype occurred many times. The chain couples TRBV2 to TRBJ2-5; D is undetermined. V lost 4 bases and J 2 bases, leaving 8 bases between the germline ends. This CDR3 has 13 residues. CDR1 and CDR2 (germline): SNHLY, FYNNEI. This CDR3 is CASSVYRQETQYF. The CDR3 nucleotides read TGTGCCAGCAGTGTGTACAGACAAGAGACCCAGTACTTC.

This clonotype was recorded at least ten times. The rearrangement joins TRBV20-1 to TRBJ1-1; weak D call: TRBD1 (6 bases). With 1 base removed from V and 3 bases from J, the gap between germline ends came to 12 bases. Germline V gives CDR1 DFQATT, CDR2 SNEGSKA (reference sequence). This CDR3 is 14 amino acids long. The CDR3 nucleotides read TGCAGTGCTAGAGGGGTTGCAGGGGACACTGAAGCTTTCTTT. Protein sequence: CSARGVAGDTEAFF.

The rearrangement joins TRBV2 to TRBJ2-4; 12 nucleotides match TRBD2. V was clipped by 6 bases and J by 9 bases; unmatched bases: 12. The CDR3 runs 16 residues. In germline, CDR1 is SNHLY, CDR2 FYNNEI. The CDR3 loop reads CASSIFLAGGGVIQYF. DNA of the CDR3: TGTGCCAGCAGCATATTCCTAGCGGGAGGGGGTGTCATTCAGTACTTC.

Notes on this clonotype: This may arise from a read error, as a much more abundant clone is one base away. V usage is TRBV13 and J usage is TRBJ2-1; D may be TRBD1 or TRBD2 (5 bases each). V lost 4 bases and J 6 bases, leaving 16 bases between the germline ends. The CDR3 totals 15 residues. From germline, CDR1 is PRHDT and CDR2 FYEKMQ (reference sequence). CDR3 sequence: CASSSWGKTCNEQFF. CDR3 coding DNA: TGTGCCAGCAGCTCTTGGGGGAAAACTTGCAATGAGCAGTTCTTC.

V is TRBV6-2 or TRBV6-3 and J is TRBJ2-2; 13 nucleotides agree with TRBD2. V dropped 7 bases and J dropped 5; count of bases not matched to a gene: 10. CDR1 and CDR2 from the germline V gene are MNHEY and SVGEGT. This CDR3 region has 17 residues. The CDR3 nucleotides read TGTGCCAGCACCTCGACTAGCGGGAGGACCAGAACCGGGGAGCTGTTTTTT. This translates into CASTSTSGRTRTGELFF.

CDR3: CSASSLAGDLTQYF. The CDR3 bases are TGCAGTGCTAGTAGTCTAGCGGGGGACCTTACGCAGTATTTT. The chain links TRBV20-1 to TRBJ2-3, with TRBD2 identical over 10 bases. V lost 3 bases, J lost 8 bases, and 8 bases stayed unmatched. Per germline, CDR1 DFQATT and CDR2 SNEGSKA (reference sequence). The CDR3 has 14 residues.

This clonotype was counted between two and nine times. The rearrangement links TRBV3-1 to TRBJ1-5, with D tentatively TRBD1 (5 bases). Germline V gene lookup returns CDR1 LGHDT and CDR2 YNNKEL (reference sequence). V was shortened by 1 base and J by 3 bases, with 7 bases between the two germline ends. This CDR3 region has 14 residues. CDR3 nucleotide sequence: TGTGCCAGCAGCCAAGGACAGTTCAATCAGCCCCAGCATTTT. Translation gives CASSQGQFNQPQHF.

This sequence joins TRBV5-4 and TRBJ1-2; unclear D gene. The V end lost 2 bases, the J end lost 8 bases, and 10 bases lay between the germline ends. CDR3 length equals 12 residues. The germline gives CDR1 SGHNT, CDR2 YYREEE (reference sequence). CDR3: CASSFSAQGYTF. In nucleotides, the CDR3 is TGTGCCAGCAGCTTCTCTGCACAAGGCTACACCTTC.

This clonotype was detected only a few times. V usage is TRBV20-1 and J usage is TRBJ2-1; D gene unclear. The germline V gene encodes CDR1 DFQATT and CDR2 SNEGSKA (reference sequence). With 4 bases removed from V and 3 bases from J, the gap between germline ends came to 7 bases. The CDR3 extends over 12 amino acids. DNA for the CDR3: TGCAGTGCTACGGCTAGCTACAATGAGCAGTTCTTC. Translation: CSATASYNEQFF.